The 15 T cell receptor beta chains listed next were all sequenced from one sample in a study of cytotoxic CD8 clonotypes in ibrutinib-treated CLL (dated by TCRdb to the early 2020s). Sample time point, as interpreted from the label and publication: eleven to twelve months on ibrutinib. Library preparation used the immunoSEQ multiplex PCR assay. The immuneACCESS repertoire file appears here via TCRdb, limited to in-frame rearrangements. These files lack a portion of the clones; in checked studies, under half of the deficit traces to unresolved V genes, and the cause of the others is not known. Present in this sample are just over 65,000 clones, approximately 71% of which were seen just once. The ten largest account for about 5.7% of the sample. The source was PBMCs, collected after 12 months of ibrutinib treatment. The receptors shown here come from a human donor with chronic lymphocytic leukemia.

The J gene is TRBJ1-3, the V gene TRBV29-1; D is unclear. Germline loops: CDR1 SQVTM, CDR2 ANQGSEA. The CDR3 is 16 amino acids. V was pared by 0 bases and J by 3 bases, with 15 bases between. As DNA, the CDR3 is TGCAGCGTTGAAGAGGCCAGGTTAGGAAATGGAAACACCATATATTTT. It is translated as CSVEEARLGNGNTIYF.

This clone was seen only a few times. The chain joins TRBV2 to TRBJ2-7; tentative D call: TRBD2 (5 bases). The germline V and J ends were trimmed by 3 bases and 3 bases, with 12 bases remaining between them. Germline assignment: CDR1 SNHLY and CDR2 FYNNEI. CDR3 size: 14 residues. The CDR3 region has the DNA TGTGCCAGCAGTGATGGTCGGGGAGTCTACGAGCAGTACTTC. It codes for CASSDGRGVYEQYF.

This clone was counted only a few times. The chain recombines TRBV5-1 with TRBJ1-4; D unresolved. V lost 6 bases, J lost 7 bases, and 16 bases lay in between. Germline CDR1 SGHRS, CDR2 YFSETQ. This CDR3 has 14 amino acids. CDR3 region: CASKSEIGSEKLFF. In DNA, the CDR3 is TGCGCCAGCAAGTCGGAGATAGGAAGTGAAAAACTGTTTTTT.

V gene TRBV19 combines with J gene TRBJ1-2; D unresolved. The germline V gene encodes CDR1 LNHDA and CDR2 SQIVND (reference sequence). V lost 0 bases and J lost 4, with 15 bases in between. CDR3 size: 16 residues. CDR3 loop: CASSIDLAKTTYGYTF. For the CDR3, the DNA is TGTGCCAGTAGTATAGACCTAGCTAAGACCACCTATGGCTACACCTTC.

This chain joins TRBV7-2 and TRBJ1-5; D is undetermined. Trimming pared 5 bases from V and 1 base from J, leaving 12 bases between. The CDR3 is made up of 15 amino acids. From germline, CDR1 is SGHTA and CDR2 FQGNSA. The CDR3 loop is CASSPGLGSNQPQHF. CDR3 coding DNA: TGTGCCAGCAGCCCGGGTTTGGGGAGCAATCAGCCCCAGCATTTT.

CDR3 coding DNA: TGTGCCAGCAGCTTAGCAGCAGGGGTCGGTGAAAAACTGTTTTTT. This encodes CASSLAAGVGEKLFF. The chain has TRBV7-9 and TRBJ1-4; perhaps TRBD1 as D (6 bases). This CDR3 comprises 15 residues. Trimming stripped 0 bases from V and 7 bases from J, with 12 bases between. Germline CDR1 SEHNR, CDR2 FQNEAQ (reference sequence).

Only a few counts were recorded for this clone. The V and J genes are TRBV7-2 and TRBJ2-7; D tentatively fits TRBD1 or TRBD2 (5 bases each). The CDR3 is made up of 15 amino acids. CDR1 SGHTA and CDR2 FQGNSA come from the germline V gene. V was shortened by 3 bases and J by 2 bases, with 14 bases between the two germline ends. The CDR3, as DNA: TGTGCCAGCAGCTTCGGTCAGGGACCCACCTACGAGCAGTACTTC. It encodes CASSFGQGPTYEQYF.

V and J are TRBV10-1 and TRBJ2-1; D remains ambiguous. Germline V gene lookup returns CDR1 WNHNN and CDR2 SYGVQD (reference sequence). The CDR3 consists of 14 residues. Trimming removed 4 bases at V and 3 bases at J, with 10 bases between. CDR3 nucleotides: TGCGCCAGCAGTGCTGGCGCCGACTACAATGAGCAGTTCTTC. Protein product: CASSAGADYNEQFF.

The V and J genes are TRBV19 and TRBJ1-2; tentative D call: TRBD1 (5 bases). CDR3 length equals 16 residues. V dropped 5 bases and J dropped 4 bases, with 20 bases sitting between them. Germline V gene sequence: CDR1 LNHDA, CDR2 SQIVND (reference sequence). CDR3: CASSPDDRQNFYGYTF. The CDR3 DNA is TGTGCCAGTAGTCCCGACGATAGACAGAATTTCTATGGCTACACCTTC.

The CDR3 is CASSPDLITDTQYF. The CDR3 DNA reads TGTGCCAGCAGTCCGGACTTAATCACAGATACGCAGTATTTT. This chain connects TRBV27 to TRBJ2-3; D might be TRBD2 (5 bases). The CDR3 has 14 residues. CDR1 and CDR2 (germline): MNHEY, SMNVEV (reference sequence). The V end lost 5 bases, the J end lost 2 bases, and 11 bases lay between the germline ends.

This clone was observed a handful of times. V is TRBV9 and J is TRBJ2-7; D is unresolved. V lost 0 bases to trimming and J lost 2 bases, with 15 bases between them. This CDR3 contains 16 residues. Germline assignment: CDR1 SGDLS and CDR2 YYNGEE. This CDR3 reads CASSVGHTPSTYEQYF. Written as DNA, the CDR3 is TGTGCCAGCAGCGTAGGACACACCCCATCAACCTACGAGCAGTACTTC.

CDR3 bases: TGCGCCAGCAGCTTAACGCTCGGGGGAGGGGAGGAGTTCTTC. Protein sequence: CASSLTLGGGEEFF. The chain uses TRBV5-1 and TRBJ2-1; 7 positions match TRBD2. This CDR3 comprises 14 residues. V was clipped by 2 bases and J by 14 bases; unmatched bases: 13. The V gene's germline CDR1 is SGHRS and CDR2 YFSETQ.

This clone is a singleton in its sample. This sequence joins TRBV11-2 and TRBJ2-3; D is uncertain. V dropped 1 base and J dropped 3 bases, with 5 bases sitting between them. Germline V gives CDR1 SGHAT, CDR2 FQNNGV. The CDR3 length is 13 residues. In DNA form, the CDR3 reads TGTGCCAGCAGCTTAGTGGCGACAGATACGCAGTATTTT. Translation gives CASSLVATDTQYF. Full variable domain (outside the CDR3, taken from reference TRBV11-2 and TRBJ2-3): EAGVAQSPRYKIIEKRQSVAFWCNPISGHATLYWYQQILGQGPKLLIQFQNNGVVDDSQLPKDRFSAERLKGVDSTLKIQPAKLEDSAVYLCASSLVATDTQYFGPGTRLTVL.

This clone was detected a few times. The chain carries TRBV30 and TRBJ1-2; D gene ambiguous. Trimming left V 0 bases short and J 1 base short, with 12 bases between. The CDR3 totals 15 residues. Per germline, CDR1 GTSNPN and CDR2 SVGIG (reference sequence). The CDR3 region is CAWSVAARGNYGYTF. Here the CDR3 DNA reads TGTGCCTGGAGTGTAGCGGCCAGAGGTAACTATGGCTACACCTTC.

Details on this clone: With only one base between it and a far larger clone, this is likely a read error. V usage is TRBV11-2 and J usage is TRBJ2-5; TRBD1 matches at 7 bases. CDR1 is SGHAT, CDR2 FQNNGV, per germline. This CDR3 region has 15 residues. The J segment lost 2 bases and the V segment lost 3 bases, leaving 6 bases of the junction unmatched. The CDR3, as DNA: TGTGCCAGCAGCTTTTGGGCCAGGGGGCAAGAGACCCAGTACTTC. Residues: CASSFWARGQETQYF.